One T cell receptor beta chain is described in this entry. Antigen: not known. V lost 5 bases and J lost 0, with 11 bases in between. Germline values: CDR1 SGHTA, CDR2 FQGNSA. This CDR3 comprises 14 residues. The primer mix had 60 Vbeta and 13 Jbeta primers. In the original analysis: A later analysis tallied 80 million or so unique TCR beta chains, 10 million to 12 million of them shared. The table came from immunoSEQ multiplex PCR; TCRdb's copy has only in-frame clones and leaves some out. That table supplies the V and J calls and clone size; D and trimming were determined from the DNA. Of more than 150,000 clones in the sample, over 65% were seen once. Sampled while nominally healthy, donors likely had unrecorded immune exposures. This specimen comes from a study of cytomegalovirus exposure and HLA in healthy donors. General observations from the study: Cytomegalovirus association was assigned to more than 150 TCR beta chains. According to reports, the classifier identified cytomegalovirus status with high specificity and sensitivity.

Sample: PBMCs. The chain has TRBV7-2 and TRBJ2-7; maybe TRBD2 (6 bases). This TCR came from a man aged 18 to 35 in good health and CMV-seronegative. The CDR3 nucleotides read TGTGCCAGCAGCCGGGACTCTACCTCCTACGAGCAGTACTTC. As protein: CASSRDSTSYEQYF.